The entry that follows covers one T cell receptor beta chain sequence. Separate cDNA molecules each had unique molecular identifiers attached to them. TCRdb reprocessed the 5' RACE reads via MiXCR and lists one record per CDR3 protein. The sample consists of about 59,000 distinct CDR3 sequences, roughly 13% of them appearing once. The data derive from a study of early T cells in non-severe SARS-CoV-2 infection. Germline V lookup: CDR1 KGHSH, CDR2 LQKENI. The CDR3 consists of 16 residues. The V gene end was trimmed by 0 bases and the J gene end by 10 bases; junction bases not matched to a gene: 9. This TCR was recovered from an adult who was a healthcare worker with PCR-confirmed SARS-CoV-2 infection or an uninfected control (not recorded which). This sequence joins TRBV18 and TRBJ2-1; TRBD1 matches at 10 bases. The sequencing used whole blood, collected at baseline. The CDR3 loop reads CASSPPRTGGPLEQFF. CDR3 bases: TGTGCCAGCTCACCACCGAGGACAGGGGGACCCTTGGAGCAGTTCTTC. The whole variable domain, remainder taken from reference TRBV18 and TRBJ2-1, is NAGVMQNPRHLVRRRGQEARLRCSPMKGHSHVYWYRQLPEEGLKFMVYLQKENIIDESGMPKERFSAEFPKEGPSILRIQQVVRGDSAAYFCASSPPRTGGPLEQFFGPGTRLTVL.